The subject of this entry is one TCR beta chain. The sample belongs to a study of shared clonotypes between healthy human individuals. The CDR3 totals 15 residues. V was trimmed by 5 bases and J by 4 bases, leaving 17 bases between them. Germline V lookup: CDR1 LNHDA, CDR2 SQIVND (reference sequence). A deep-level run was used for the assay. The input for sorted-subset replicate PCRs was around 0.2 ug DNA, 30,000 or so T cell genomes. The assay was immunoSEQ multiplex PCR, and TCRdb's table has in-frame clones only and misses some. The data show about 2.3 million clones, approximately 90% seen once. Every donor, a Caucasian adult, lived in Nashville, Tennessee.

The TCR sequence derives from a young man in good health. Some clones in this sample may be carry-over from other donors' samples. The sequencing input was naive CD4+ T cells from PBMCs. The subset is: CD45RA+ positively selected. The chain combines TRBV19 with TRBJ1-1; D gene uncertain. The DNA for the CDR3 is TGTGCCAGTAGTTTCTCGCAGAGGAGCAGCACTGAAGCTTTCTTT. This translates into CASSFSQRSSTEAFF.